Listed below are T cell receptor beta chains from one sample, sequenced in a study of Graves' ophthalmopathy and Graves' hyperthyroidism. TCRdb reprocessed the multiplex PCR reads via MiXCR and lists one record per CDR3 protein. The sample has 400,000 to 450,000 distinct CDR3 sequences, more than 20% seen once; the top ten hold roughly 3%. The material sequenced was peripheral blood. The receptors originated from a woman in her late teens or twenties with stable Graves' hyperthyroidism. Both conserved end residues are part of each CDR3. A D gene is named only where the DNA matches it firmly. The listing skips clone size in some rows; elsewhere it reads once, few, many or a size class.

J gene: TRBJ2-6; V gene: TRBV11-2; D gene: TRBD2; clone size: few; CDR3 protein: CTSSQGTSGLSGANVLTF; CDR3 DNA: TGTACCAGCAGCCAAGGGACTAGCGGGCTCTCTGGGGCCAACGTCCTGACTTTC
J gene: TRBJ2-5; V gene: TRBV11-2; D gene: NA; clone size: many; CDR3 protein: CASTRRAVQETQYF; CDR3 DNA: TGTGCCAGCACCCGACGGGCAGTTCAAGAGACCCAGTACTTC
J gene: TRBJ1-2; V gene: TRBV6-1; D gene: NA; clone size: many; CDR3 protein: CASRDGWTYGYTF; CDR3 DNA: TGTGCCAGCAGAGACGGGTGGACCTATGGCTACACCTTC
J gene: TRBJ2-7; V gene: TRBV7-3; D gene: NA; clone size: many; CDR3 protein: CASSLSLGEEQYF; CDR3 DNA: TGTGCCAGCAGCTTAAGCTTAGGGGAAGAGCAGTACTTC
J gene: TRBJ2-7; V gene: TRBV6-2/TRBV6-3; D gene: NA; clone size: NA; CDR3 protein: CASSYSTRGSPSSKQYF; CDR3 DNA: TGTGCCAGCAGTTACTCAACGAGGGGAAGCCCTTCCTCAAAGCAGTACTTC
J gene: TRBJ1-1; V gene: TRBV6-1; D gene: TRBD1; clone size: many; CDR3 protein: CASSEGQGVTEAFF; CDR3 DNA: TGTGCCAGCAGTGAAGGACAGGGGGTCACTGAAGCTTTCTTT
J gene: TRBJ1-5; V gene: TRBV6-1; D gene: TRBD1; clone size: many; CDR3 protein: CASNQRGQGFYQPQHF; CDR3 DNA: TGTGCCAGCAACCAACGGGGACAGGGGTTTTATCAGCCCCAGCATTTT
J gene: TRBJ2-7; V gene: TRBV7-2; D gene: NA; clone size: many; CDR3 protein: CASGNGKYEQYF; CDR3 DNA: TGTGCCAGCGGGAACGGGAAGTACGAGCAGTACTTC
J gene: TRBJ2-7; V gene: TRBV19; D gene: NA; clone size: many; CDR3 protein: CASSMSGYEQYF; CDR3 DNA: TGTGCCAGTAGTATGTCCGGCTACGAGCAGTACTTC
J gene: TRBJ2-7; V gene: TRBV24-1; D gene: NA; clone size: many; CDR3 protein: CATSDLGEQYF; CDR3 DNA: TGTGCCACCAGTGATTTGGGCGAGCAGTACTTC
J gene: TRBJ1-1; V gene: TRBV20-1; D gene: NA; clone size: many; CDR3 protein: CSARGGDTEAFF; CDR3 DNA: TGCAGTGCTAGAGGCGGGGACACTGAAGCTTTCTTT
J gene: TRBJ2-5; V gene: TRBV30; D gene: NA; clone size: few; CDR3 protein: CAWRVGTRTQYF; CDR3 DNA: TGTGCCTGGAGAGTCGGGACAAGGACCCAGTACTTC
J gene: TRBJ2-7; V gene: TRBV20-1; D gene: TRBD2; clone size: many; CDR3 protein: CSAELSGRMLEQYF; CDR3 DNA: TGCAGTGCGGAGTTGAGCGGGAGAATGCTCGAGCAGTACTTC
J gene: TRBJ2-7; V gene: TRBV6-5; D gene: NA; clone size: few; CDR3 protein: CASSSTATYEQYF; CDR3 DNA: TGTGCCAGCAGTTCGACAGCGACCTACGAGCAGTACTTC
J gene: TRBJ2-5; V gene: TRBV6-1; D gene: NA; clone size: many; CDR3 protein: CASRTTTAQETQYF; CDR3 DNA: TGTGCCAGCAGGACCACGACAGCCCAAGAGACCCAGTACTTC
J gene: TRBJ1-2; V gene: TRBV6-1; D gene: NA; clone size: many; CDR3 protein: CASAGTMLAYGYTF; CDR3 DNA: TGTGCCAGCGCGGGCACAATGCTGGCCTATGGCTACACCTTC
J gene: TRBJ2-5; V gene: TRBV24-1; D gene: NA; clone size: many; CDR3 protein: CATSDFTWFGGETQYF; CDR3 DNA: TGTGCCACCAGTGATTTTACGTGGTTCGGTGGAGAGACCCAGTACTTC
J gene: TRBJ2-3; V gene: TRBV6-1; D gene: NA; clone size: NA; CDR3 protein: CASRETTDTQYF; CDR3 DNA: TGTGCCAGCAGAGAGACCACAGATACGCAGTATTTT
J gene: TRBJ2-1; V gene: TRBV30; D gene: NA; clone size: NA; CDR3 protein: CAWSVDVNEQFF; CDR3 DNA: TGTGCCTGGAGTGTGGACGTTAATGAGCAGTTCTTC
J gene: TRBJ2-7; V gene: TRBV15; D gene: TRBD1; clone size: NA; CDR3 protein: CATSRDTVTGNVQYF; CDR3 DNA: TGTGCCACCAGCAGAGACACCGTGACAGGGAATGTGCAGTACTTC
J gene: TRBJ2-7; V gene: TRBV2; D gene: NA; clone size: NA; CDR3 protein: CARRAEGAYEQYF; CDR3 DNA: TGTGCCAGGAGGGCGGAAGGGGCCTACGAGCAGTACTTC
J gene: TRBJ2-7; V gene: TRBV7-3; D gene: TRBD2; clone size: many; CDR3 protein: CASSLWAPSGTTNEQYF; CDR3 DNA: TGTGCCAGCAGCTTATGGGCACCTAGCGGGACTACCAATGAGCAGTACTTC
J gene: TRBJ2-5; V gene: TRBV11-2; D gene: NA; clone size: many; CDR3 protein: CASRLGRTATWETQYF; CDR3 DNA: TGTGCCAGCAGACTAGGCCGGACTGCCACGTGGGAGACCCAGTACTTC
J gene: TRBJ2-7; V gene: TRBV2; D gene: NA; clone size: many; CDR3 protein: CASSETVEQYF; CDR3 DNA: TGTGCCAGCAGTGAAACCGTCGAGCAGTACTTC
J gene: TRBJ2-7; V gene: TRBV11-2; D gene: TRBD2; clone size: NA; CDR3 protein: CASSLLTGRAGYEQYF; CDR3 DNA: TGTGCCAGCAGCTTACTAACCGGGAGGGCCGGTTACGAGCAGTACTTC
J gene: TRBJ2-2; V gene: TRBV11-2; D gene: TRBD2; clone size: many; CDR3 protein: CASSLEIAGTGELFF; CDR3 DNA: TGTGCCAGCAGCTTAGAAATAGCGGGCACCGGGGAGCTGTTTTTT
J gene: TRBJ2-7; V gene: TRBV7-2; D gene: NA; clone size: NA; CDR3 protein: CASSSSVTYEQYF; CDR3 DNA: TGTGCCAGCAGCTCCTCAGTCACCTACGAGCAGTACTTC
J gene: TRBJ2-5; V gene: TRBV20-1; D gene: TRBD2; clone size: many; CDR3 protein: CSARDRLAGGPVSETQYF; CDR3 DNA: TGCAGTGCTAGAGATCGGCTAGCGGGGGGGCCTGTTTCAGAGACCCAGTACTTC
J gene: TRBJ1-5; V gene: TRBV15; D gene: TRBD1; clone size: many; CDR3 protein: CATSGNTGERRQPQHF; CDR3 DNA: TGTGCCACCAGCGGGAACACAGGGGAACGTAGGCAGCCCCAGCATTTT
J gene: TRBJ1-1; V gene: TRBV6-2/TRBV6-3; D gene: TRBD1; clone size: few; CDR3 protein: CASSGQGGRQAFF; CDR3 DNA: TGTGCCAGCAGCGGACAGGGGGGTCGTCAAGCTTTCTTT
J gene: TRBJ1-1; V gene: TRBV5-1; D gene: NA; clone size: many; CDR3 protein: CASSLTWGKTSAEAFF; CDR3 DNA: TGCGCCAGCAGCCTGACTTGGGGGAAGACATCCGCTGAAGCTTTCTTT
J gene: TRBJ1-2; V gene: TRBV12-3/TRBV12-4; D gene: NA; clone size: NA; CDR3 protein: CASSFGEVDYGYTF; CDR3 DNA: TGTGCCAGCAGTTTTGGGGAGGTGGACTATGGCTACACCTTC
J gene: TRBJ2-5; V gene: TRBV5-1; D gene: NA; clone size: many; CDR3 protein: CASSLDHRAETQYF; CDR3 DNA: TGCGCCAGCAGCCTGGATCACAGGGCGGAGACCCAGTACTTC
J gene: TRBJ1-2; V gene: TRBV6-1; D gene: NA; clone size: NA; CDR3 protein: CASRGQAVGYGYTF; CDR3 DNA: TGTGCCAGCAGGGGGCAGGCAGTAGGCTATGGCTACACCTTC
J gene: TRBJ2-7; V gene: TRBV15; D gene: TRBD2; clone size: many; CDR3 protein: CATSSPGLAGQQYF; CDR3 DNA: TGTGCCACCAGCTCGCCGGGACTAGCGGGACAGCAGTACTTC
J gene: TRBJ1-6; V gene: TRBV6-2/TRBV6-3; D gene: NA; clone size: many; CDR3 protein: CASSYPPRRDNSPLHF; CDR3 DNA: TGTGCCAGCAGCTACCCACCGCGGCGCGATAATTCACCCCTCCACTTT
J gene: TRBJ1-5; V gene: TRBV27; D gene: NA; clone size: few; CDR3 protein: CATRKQRNQPQHF; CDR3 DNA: TGTGCCACCAGAAAACAGCGAAATCAGCCCCAGCATTTT